This T cell receptor beta chain is drawn from a study of blood T cell repertoires in COVID-19. Study-wide context: Samples taken during acute and convalescent COVID-19 were collected in the United States, Italy and Spain. T cells, B-cell-depleted T cells, or PBMCs supplied cDNA or gDNA.

In the original processing: The authors estimated nucleated cell counts from reference gene primer amplification. The repertoire was sequenced with immunoSEQ multiplex PCR; TCRdb's copy has only in-frame clones and lacks some. V, J and clone size are taken as reported in that table, and D and trimming were inferred from the DNA itself. Of about 54,000 clones in the sample, 90% were seen once. The length of the CDR3 is 17 residues. Trimming left V 7 bases short and J 2 bases short, with 21 bases between. Germline lookup yields CDR1 PRHDT and CDR2 FYEKMQ (reference sequence). The sample was peripheral blood. The chain joins TRBV13 to TRBJ2-1; TRBD1 might be the D (6 bases). This sequence originates from a middle-aged woman with active COVID-19. In DNA form, the CDR3 reads TGTGCCAGCACCCTTCCAAGGGGGAAACCCCCCTACAATGAGCAGTTCTTC. This translates into CASTLPRGKPPYNEQFF.